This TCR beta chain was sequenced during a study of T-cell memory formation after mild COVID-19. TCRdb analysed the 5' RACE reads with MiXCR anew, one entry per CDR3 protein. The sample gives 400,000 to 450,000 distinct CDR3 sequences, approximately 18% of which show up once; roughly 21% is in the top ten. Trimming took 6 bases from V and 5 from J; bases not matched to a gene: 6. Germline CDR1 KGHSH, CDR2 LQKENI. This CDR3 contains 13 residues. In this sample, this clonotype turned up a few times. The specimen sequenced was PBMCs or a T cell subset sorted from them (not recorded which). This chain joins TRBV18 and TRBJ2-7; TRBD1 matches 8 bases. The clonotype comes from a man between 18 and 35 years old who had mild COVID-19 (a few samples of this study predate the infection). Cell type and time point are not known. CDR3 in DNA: TGTGCCAGCTCGCCGACGACAGGGGACGAGCAGTACTTC. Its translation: CASSPTTGDEQYF.